This T cell receptor (beta chain) was recovered during a study of T-cell memory formation after mild COVID-19. About the research overall: The study found TCR clusters largely donor specific.

V lost 2 bases to trimming and J lost 7 bases; unmatched junction nucleotides: 12. The germline CDR1 and CDR2 sequences are MNHNY and SVGAGI (reference sequence). This CDR3 has 18 amino acids. Researchers used 5'RACE with constant-segment primers to make TCR alpha and TCR beta cDNA libraries that carry sample barcodes and UMIs. Each CDR3 protein gets one entry after TCRdb re-called the 5' RACE reads with MiXCR. The sample records about 210,000 distinct CDR3 sequences, 25% to 35% being singletons. The V gene is TRBV6-6, the J gene TRBJ2-1, with TRBD2 matching over 12 bases. The sequencing sample was made of PBMCs or a T cell subset sorted from them (not recorded which). This TCR was recovered from an adult woman who had mild COVID-19 (a few samples of this study predate the infection). Cell type and time point are not known. The chain's CDR3 is CASSYELAGGTYRNEQFF. DNA of the CDR3: TGTGCCAGCAGTTACGAACTAGCGGGGGGAACTTATCGGAATGAGCAGTTCTTC.